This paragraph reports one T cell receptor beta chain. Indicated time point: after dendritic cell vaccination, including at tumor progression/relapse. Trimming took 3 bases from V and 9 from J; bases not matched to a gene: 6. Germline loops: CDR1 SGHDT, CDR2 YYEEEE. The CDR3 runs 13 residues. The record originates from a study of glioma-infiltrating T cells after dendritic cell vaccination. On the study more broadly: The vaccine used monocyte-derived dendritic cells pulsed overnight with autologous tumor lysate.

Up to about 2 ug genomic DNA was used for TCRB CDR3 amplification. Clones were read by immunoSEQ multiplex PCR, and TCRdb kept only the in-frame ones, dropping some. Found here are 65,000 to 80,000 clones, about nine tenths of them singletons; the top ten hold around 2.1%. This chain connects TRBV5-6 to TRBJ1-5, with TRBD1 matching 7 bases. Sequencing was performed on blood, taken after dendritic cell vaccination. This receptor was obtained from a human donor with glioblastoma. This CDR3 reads CASSSTGSGPQHF. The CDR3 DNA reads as TGTGCCAGCAGCTCGACAGGGTCAGGGCCCCAGCATTTT. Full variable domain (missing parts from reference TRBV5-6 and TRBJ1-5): DAGVTQSPTHLIKTRGQQVTLRCSPKSGHDTVSWYQQALGQGPQFIFQYYEEEERQRGNFPDRFSGHQFPNYSSELNVNALLLGDSALYLCASSSTGSGPQHFGDGTRLSIL.